These 10 T cell receptor beta chains were all obtained from the same sample, sequenced in a study of CXCR3-negative and CXCR3-positive naive CD8 T cells. UMI-labeled 5' RACE TRB cDNA libraries were prepared from the cells. TCRdb re-called the 5' RACE reads and gives one entry per CDR3 protein, without DNA. The sample holds roughly 63,000 distinct CDR3 sequences. The study's findings and limits: CXCR3-negative naive cells had less hydrophobic TRB CDR3s than did CXCR3-positive naive cells.

Their antigens remain unidentified. The sequenced sample consisted of naive CXCR3+ CD8+ T cells from blood. The subset here: CD45RO-CCR7+CD27+CD95- naive CD8+ T cells expressing CXCR3 (TNR3+). The receptors were sampled from a human donor in good health. Some clones in this sample may be carry-over from other donors' samples.

The chain uses TRBV21-1 and TRBJ2-4; absent DNA, TCRdb's TRBD1 call cannot be checked. TRBV21-1 is shown as a pseudogene. The CDR3 runs to 15 residues. The CDR3 here is CASSKGRGTKNIQYF.

The J gene is TRBJ2-7, the V gene TRBV29-1. From germline, CDR1 is SQVTM and CDR2 ANQGSEA. CDR3 length: 13 residues. This CDR3 reads CSVAVGDTYEQYF.

The CDR3: CSATGTLQGYTF. The V call is TRBV20-1, the J call TRBJ1-2. The CDR3 length is 12 residues. Germline V lookup: CDR1 DFQATT, CDR2 SNEGSKA (reference sequence).

The chain combines TRBV5-1 with TRBJ2-3; TCRdb selects TRBD2, and the lack of DNA leaves this call unchecked. The CDR3 covers 17 residues. Looked up from germline, CDR1 is SGHRS and CDR2 is YFSETQ. The CDR3: CASSPSGNRVVTDTQYF.

This chain connects TRBV15 to TRBJ2-5; the TRBD1 assignment by TCRdb is unverifiable without DNA. CDR3 length: 15 amino acids. Germline V gene data show CDR1 as LNHNV and CDR2 as YYDKDF (reference sequence). CDR3 sequence reads: CATSPWDREGETQYF.

This rearrangement joins TRBV12-3 or TRBV12-4 to TRBJ2-5; TCRdb's D gene call, TRBD1, goes unchecked for lack of DNA. The CDR3 contains 14 residues. This CDR3 is CATMKTGGEETQYF.

The V call is TRBV15, the J call TRBJ2-1; TCRdb names TRBD2, which stays unverified in the absence of DNA. The CDR3 contains 16 residues. The V gene's germline CDR1 is LNHNV and CDR2 YYDKDF (reference sequence). CDR3 in amino acids: CATSNRVGLFYNEQFF. The full variable domain, in which reference TRBV15 and TRBJ2-1 provide the parts outside the CDR3, is DAMVIQNPRYQVTQFGKPVTLSCSQTLNHNVMYWYQQKSSQAPKLLFHYYDKDFNNEADTPDNFQSRRPNTSFCFLDIRSPGLGDTAMYLCATSNRVGLFYNEQFFGPGTRLTVL.

The chain couples TRBV15 to TRBJ1-1; TCRdb outputs TRBD1, but without DNA this stays unchecked. The CDR3 has 15 residues. CDR1 is LNHNV and CDR2 is YYDKDF in the germline V gene (reference sequence). CDR3 protein: CATSRDRTANTEAFF.

The chain links TRBV7-7 to TRBJ2-7; without DNA, the TCRdb call of TRBD1 cannot be checked. Germline loops: CDR1 SSHAT, CDR2 FNYEAQ (reference sequence). This CDR3 comprises 13 residues. The CDR3 loop is CASSLARGLEQYF.

The chain carries TRBV3-1 and TRBJ2-7; TCRdb's D call, TRBD2, is unchecked because there is no DNA. CDR1 LGHDT and CDR2 YNNKEL come from the germline V gene (reference sequence). The CDR3 contains 13 residues. CDR3 sequence: CASGTSWDYEQYF.